This T cell receptor beta chain originates from a study of blood T cell repertoires in COVID-19. This table comes from immunoSEQ multiplex PCR, and its TCRdb copy is limited to in-frame clones, with some not included. Seen here are 100,000 or so clones, less than 85% observed once, and the top ten hold 1.5% to 2%. Germline loops: CDR1 SGHAT, CDR2 FQNNGV. This CDR3 contains 12 residues. Trimming stripped 5 bases from V and 6 bases from J, with 7 bases between. The chain recombines TRBV11-2 with TRBJ2-2; D gene ambiguous. This sequence was found in a woman aged 65 to 85 with active or convalescent COVID-19. Sequencing was carried out using peripheral blood. CDR3 nucleotide sequence: TGTGCCAGCAGCCCAGGATCCGGGGAGCTGTTTTTT. This encodes CASSPGSGELFF.